This record concerns one T cell receptor (beta chain) sequence. Its antigen is undetermined. The sample originates from a study of OX40 agonist ivuxolimab in advanced cancers. At the level of the study: Ivuxolimab is a fully human IgG2 antibody that activates OX40 (CD134). Three patients had partial responses: one hepatocellular carcinoma, two cutaneous melanoma.

The V gene lost 6 bases and the J gene lost 5 bases, with 11 bases spanning the gap. The CDR3 contains 13 residues. CDR1 GTSNPN and CDR2 SVGIG come from the germline V gene (reference sequence). Findings and limits, study-wide: More expanded clones were found, on average, in CD8+ than in CD4+ T cells.

Produced via immunoSEQ multiplex PCR; TCRdb's table is partial and in-frame only. The table lists some 47,000 clones, 80% of them singletons, with approximately 7.5% in the top ten. The material sequenced was CD4+ or CD8+ T cells sorted from blood, taken in a trial of the OX40 agonist ivuxolimab. The genes are TRBV30 and TRBJ1-6; no definite D call. The source is an adult with an advanced solid tumor such as melanoma, head and neck, liver or kidney cancer. CDR3 region: CACRTVNNSPLHF. The CDR3 nucleotides read TGTGCCTGCCGGACGGTTAATAATTCACCCCTCCACTTT.